This TCR beta chain is drawn from a study of siplizumab effects on memory and regulatory T cells. In the mixed lymphocyte reaction, cells were cocultured for six to seven days at 37°C. CDR1 is SEHNR, CDR2 FQNEAQ, per germline (reference sequence). The CDR3 has 15 residues. Trimming shortened V by 1 base and J by 4 bases, and 11 bases separated the two germline ends. Study-wide findings and caveats: Suppressive function of proliferating Tregs from siplizumab cultures was not confirmed.

The sample holds a few counts of this clone. Its antigen is not known. TCRdb's copy holds only in-frame clones and misses some; the assay was immunoSEQ multiplex PCR. The sample has 15,000 to 20,000 clones, 40% to 55% seen once. The chain has TRBV7-9 and TRBJ2-1; tentatively, D is TRBD1 (6 bases). The source of this sequence is a human donor in good health; the cells came from an allogeneic mixed lymphocyte reaction. The sequencing input was CFSE-low (dividing) CD4+ T cells sorted from an allogeneic mixed lymphocyte reaction. In DNA form, the CDR3 reads TGTGCCAGCAGCTTAGAACGGACAGTTTACAATGAGCAGTTCTTC. It encodes CASSLERTVYNEQFF.